What follows are 2 T cell receptor beta chains derived from one specimen sequenced in a study of shared clonotypes between healthy human individuals (dated by TCRdb to the early 2020s). Library preparation employed the immunoSEQ multiplex PCR assay. TCRdb limited this immuneACCESS table to in-frame rearrangements with V and J called. A share of clones is missing; checked studies link under half to unresolved V genes, and the rest is unexplained. Counted in this sample were 500,000 or so clones; roughly 95% of them appeared once. Jointly, the top ten make up 0.05% to 0.08% of the sample. Sequences were obtained from naive CD4+ T cells sorted from blood. The cell subset or site label for this specimen denotes: CD45RA+ positively selected. These receptors all stem from a woman in her twenties or thirties in good health.

Details on this clone: The junction and the germline gene differ at one end; a read error may be behind it. The genes are TRBV6-1 and TRBJ2-7; TRBD2 matches 7 bases. In germline, CDR1 is MNHNS, CDR2 SASEGT. The CDR3 loop spans 14 amino acids. CDR3 coding DNA: TGTGCCAGCAGCGAAGCGGGGCTGTCCTACGAGCAGTACTTC. It yields the protein CASSEAGLSYEQYF.

This chain links TRBV5-5 with TRBJ2-7, with D uncertain. The CDR3 loop spans 12 amino acids. Germline CDR1 SGHKS, CDR2 YYEKEE (reference sequence). V lost 2 bases and J 2 bases, leaving 5 bases between the germline ends. The CDR3 sequence: CASSLYAYEQYF. The CDR3 DNA reads as TGTGCCAGCAGCTTATATGCCTACGAGCAGTACTTC.